A selection of T cell receptor beta chains follows, all from one sample in a study of shared clonotypes between healthy human individuals. Here immunoSEQ multiplex PCR was the method, and the copy in TCRdb shows in-frame clones only, minus some. The sample has approximately 1.5 million clones, approximately 98.5% seen once; the top ten hold 0.36%. Sample: naive CD4+ T cells sorted from blood. Source of these receptors: a man aged 25-40 years in good health. CDR3s include the opening cysteine and the closing phenylalanine or tryptophan. The D gene is left open where the match is weak.

D gene: TRBD1
V gene: TRBV27
J gene: TRBJ2-6
CDR3 DNA: TGTGCCAGCAGTCCAAACCCCGGGACAGGCGGACAATCTGGGGCCAACGTCCTGACTTTC
CDR3 protein: CASSPNPGTGGQSGANVLTF

D gene: -
V gene: TRBV9
J gene: TRBJ2-2
CDR3 DNA: TGTGCCAGCAGCGTAGTTCCGGGGCAGGGGTTCACCGGGGAGCTGTTTTTT
CDR3 protein: CASSVVPGQGFTGELFF

D gene: -
V gene: TRBV5-1
J gene: TRBJ2-2
CDR3 DNA: TGCGCCAGCAGCTTACAGGGTGAGGAGCTGTTTTTT
CDR3 protein: CASSLQGEELFF

D gene: -
V gene: TRBV15
J gene: TRBJ2-7
CDR3 DNA: TGTGCCACCAGCCCCATCCCCGCGGCCTACGAGCAGTACTTC
CDR3 protein: CATSPIPAAYEQYF

D gene: TRBD1
V gene: TRBV18
J gene: TRBJ1-1
CDR3 DNA: TGTGCCAGCTCACCGACAGGGTGGGACACTGAAGCTTTCTTT
CDR3 protein: CASSPTGWDTEAFF

D gene: -
V gene: TRBV7-2
J gene: TRBJ1-1
CDR3 DNA: TGTGCCAGCAGCATACAGGGTATCGCTGAAGCTTTCTTT
CDR3 protein: CASSIQGIAEAFF

D gene: -
V gene: TRBV11-2
J gene: TRBJ2-3
CDR3 DNA: TGTGCCAGCAGCCCCATGTTTGATACGCAGTATTTT
CDR3 protein: CASSPMFDTQYF

D gene: -
V gene: TRBV6-6
J gene: TRBJ2-2
CDR3 DNA: TGTGCCAGCAGGAATACATTCACCGGGGAGCTGTTTTTT
CDR3 protein: CASRNTFTGELFF

D gene: -
V gene: TRBV5-6
J gene: TRBJ1-3
CDR3 DNA: TGTGCCAGCAGCTGGGGAACGGACGGGGACACCATATATTTT
CDR3 protein: CASSWGTDGDTIYF

D gene: -
V gene: TRBV6-4
J gene: TRBJ2-3
CDR3 DNA: TGTGCCAGCAGTAGCGATATAAGCACAGATACGCAGTATTTT
CDR3 protein: CASSSDISTDTQYF

D gene: -
V gene: TRBV9
J gene: TRBJ2-3
CDR3 DNA: TGTGCCAGCAGCGTACCAAGACTTCGGGAGCTGGATACGCAGTATTTT
CDR3 protein: CASSVPRLRELDTQYF

D gene: -
V gene: TRBV5-1
J gene: TRBJ2-2
CDR3 DNA: TGCGCCAGCAGCTTTCTCAGCGGGCTGAACACCGGGGAGCTGTTTTTT
CDR3 protein: CASSFLSGLNTGELFF

D gene: -
V gene: TRBV7-8
J gene: TRBJ2-2
CDR3 DNA: TGTGCCAGCAGCTTAGTGGCTTCGGGTGACTACCACACCGGGGAGCTGTTTTTT
CDR3 protein: CASSLVASGDYHTGELFF

D gene: TRBD1
V gene: TRBV19
J gene: TRBJ1-2
CDR3 DNA: TGTGCCAGTAGGGATGACAGGGACTATGGCTACACCTTC
CDR3 protein: CASRDDRDYGYTF

D gene: TRBD2
V gene: TRBV11-2
J gene: TRBJ2-1
CDR3 DNA: TGTGCCAGCAGCTCGGGGGGGACTAGCGGGAGTTTCAATGAGCAGTTCTTC
CDR3 protein: CASSSGGTSGSFNEQFF

D gene: -
V gene: TRBV6-1
J gene: TRBJ1-1
CDR3 DNA: TGTGCCAGCAGTGAAAGGGGGGGACCGAACACTGAAGCTTTCTTT
CDR3 protein: CASSERGGPNTEAFF

D gene: -
V gene: TRBV7-4
J gene: TRBJ1-1
CDR3 DNA: TGTGCCAGCAGCACCCGGAGCGGTGGCACTGAAGCTTTCTTT
CDR3 protein: CASSTRSGGTEAFF

D gene: -
V gene: TRBV5-1
J gene: TRBJ1-5
CDR3 DNA: TGCGCCAGCAGCTTGGACTCCAATCAGCCCCAGCATTTT
CDR3 protein: CASSLDSNQPQHF

D gene: TRBD1
V gene: TRBV9
J gene: TRBJ2-3
CDR3 DNA: TGTGCCAGCAGCCTTCGGACAGGGGATCGAACAGATACGCAGTATTTT
CDR3 protein: CASSLRTGDRTDTQYF

D gene: -
V gene: TRBV6-1
J gene: TRBJ2-2
CDR3 DNA: TGTGCCAGCACTGAAGGGCAGCTAAACGCCGGGGAGCTGTTTTTT
CDR3 protein: CASTEGQLNAGELFF

D gene: -
V gene: TRBV10-3
J gene: TRBJ2-1
CDR3 DNA: TGTGCCATCAAGCCAGGGGGGATCCCGAATGAGCAGTTCTTC
CDR3 protein: CAIKPGGIPNEQFF